This T cell receptor beta chain was sequenced during a study of CXCR3-negative and CXCR3-positive naive CD8 T cells. This CDR3 has 15 amino acids. Germline V gene sequence: CDR1 MNHEY, CDR2 SVGAGI. In preparing the TRB cDNA libraries, 5' RACE with UMI labels was used. TCRdb re-called the 5' RACE reads and gives one entry per CDR3 protein, without DNA. The listing contains approximately 60,000 distinct CDR3 sequences. Regarding the study as a whole: Cryopreserved PBMCs had partly decreased CXCR3 expression; fresh PBMCs were used in most assays. In naive cells, CXCR3-negative and CXCR3-positive subsets had similar TRBV-TRBJ usage; memory cells differed. Much lower diversity was found in memory CD8+ cells, while both naive subsets had comparably high diversity.

Of note for this clonotype: Its antigen is unknown.

At about 310,000 cells each, triplicate sorts were carried out for each CD8+ T cell subset. The receptor was derived from a human donor in good health. Some clones in this sample may be carry-over from other donors' samples. This rearrangement joins TRBV6-5 to TRBJ2-3; TCRdb proposes TRBD1, but this gene call is untestable without DNA. Specimen: memory CD8+ T cells from blood. This CDR3 reads CASSYTDRGTDTQYF.